The clone carrying this TCR beta chain came up a few times. Its target is not known. Patients with a history of autoimmune disease or on systemic immunosuppression were excluded. Using immunoSEQ multiplex PCR, the repertoire was profiled, and TCRdb retains in-frame clones only, with some absent. The sample contains about 43,000 clones, about 90% of which appear only once. The V end was cut by 10 bases, the J end by 3 bases, with 22 bases between. In germline, CDR1 is ENHRY, CDR2 SYGVKD. The CDR3 consists of 15 residues. This sample stems from a study of OX40 agonist ivuxolimab in advanced cancers. Overall study context: The study enrolled dose-escalation patients with hepatocellular carcinoma, melanoma, renal cell or head and neck cancer. Partial responses were achieved by three patients, one with hepatocellular carcinoma and two with cutaneous melanoma. Study results and limitations: Expanded peripheral T cell antigen specificity was not determined.

The chain combines TRBV10-3 with TRBJ2-7; D might be TRBD2 (6 bases). The clonotype originates from an adult with an advanced solid tumor such as melanoma, head and neck, liver or kidney cancer. The sequencing here drew on CD4+ or CD8+ T cells sorted from blood, taken in a trial of the OX40 agonist ivuxolimab. The CDR3 DNA reads TGTGCCACCACAGCCGAAGGAGGGGCGAGCTACGAGCAGTACTTC. Its protein product is CATTAEGGASYEQYF.